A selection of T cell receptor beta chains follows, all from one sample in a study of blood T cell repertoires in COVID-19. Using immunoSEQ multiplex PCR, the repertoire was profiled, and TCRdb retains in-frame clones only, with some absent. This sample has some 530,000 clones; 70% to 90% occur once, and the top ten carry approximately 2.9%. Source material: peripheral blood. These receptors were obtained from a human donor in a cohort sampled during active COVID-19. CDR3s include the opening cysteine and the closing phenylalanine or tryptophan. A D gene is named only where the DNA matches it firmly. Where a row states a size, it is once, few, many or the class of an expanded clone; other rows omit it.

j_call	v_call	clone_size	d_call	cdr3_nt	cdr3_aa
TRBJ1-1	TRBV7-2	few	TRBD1	TGTGCCAGCAGCTTAGGGGCAGGGGGCACTGAAGCTTTCTTT	CASSLGAGGTEAFF
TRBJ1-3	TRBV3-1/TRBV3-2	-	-	TGTGCCAGCAGCCCATACCAACTTAGCTCTGGAAACACCATATATTTT	CASSPYQLSSGNTIYF
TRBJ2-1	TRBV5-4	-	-	TGTGCCAGCAGCTTGGTGCTAGCGAATGAGCAGTTCTTC	CASSLVLANEQFF
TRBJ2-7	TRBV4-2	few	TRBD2	TGTGCCAGCAGCCAACCCGGGACTAGCGGCCTGGTAACCGGCGAGCAGTACTTC	CASSQPGTSGLVTGEQYF
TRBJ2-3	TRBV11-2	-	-	TGTGCCAGCAGCCTAGGACTGAATACGCAGTATTTT	CASSLGLNTQYF
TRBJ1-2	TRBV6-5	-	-	TGTGCCAGCAGTCTTTCCGGGGGCTATGGCTACACCTTC	CASSLSGGYGYTF
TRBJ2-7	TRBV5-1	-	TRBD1	TGCGCCAGCAGCGGTAGGGACAGAAGCTACGAGCAGTACTTC	CASSGRDRSYEQYF
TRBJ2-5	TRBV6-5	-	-	TGTGCCAGCAGTTTACCCGGGTCTCCTCGTGGGGAGACCCAGTACTTC	CASSLPGSPRGETQYF
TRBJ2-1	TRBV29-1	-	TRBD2	TGCAGCGTTGAGCGGGAGGGTATTTCCTACAATGAGCAGTTCTTC	CSVEREGISYNEQFF
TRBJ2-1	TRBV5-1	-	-	TGCGCCAGCAGCTTGGGGGGGCCTAGCCAAGTCCATGAGCAGTTCTTC	CASSLGGPSQVHEQFF
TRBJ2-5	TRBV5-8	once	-	TGTGCCAGCAGTCTGCCGGGGGGCGAGACCCAGTACTTC	CASSLPGGETQYF
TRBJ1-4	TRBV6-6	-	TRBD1	TGTGCCAGCACCCCCCGGACAGGGGCCAATGAAAAACTGTTTTTT	CASTPRTGANEKLFF
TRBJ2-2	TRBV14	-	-	TGTGCCAGCAGCCAAGTTAGACTAACGAACACCGGGGAGCTGTTTTTT	CASSQVRLTNTGELFF
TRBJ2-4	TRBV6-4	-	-	TGTGCCAGCAGTGACTCGAGTTTACTGGGGCTAGCCAAAAACATTCAGTACTTC	CASSDSSLLGLAKNIQYF
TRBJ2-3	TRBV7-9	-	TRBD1	TGTGCCAGCAGCTCCACTGACAGGGTCGAAGGCACAGATACGCAGTATTTT	CASSSTDRVEGTDTQYF
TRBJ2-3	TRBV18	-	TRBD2	TGTGCCAGCTCACACCGCGGACTAGCGGGAACTACCGGTAGCACAGATACGCAGTATTTT	CASSHRGLAGTTGSTDTQYF
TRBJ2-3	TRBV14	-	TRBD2	TGTGCCAGCAGCCAAGACTTAGCGGGCACCTTCACAGATACGCAGTATTTT	CASSQDLAGTFTDTQYF
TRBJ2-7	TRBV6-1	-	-	TGTGCCAGCAGCGAAGGACTCGCCGTCGAGCAGTACTTC	CASSEGLAVEQYF
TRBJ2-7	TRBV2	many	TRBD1	TGTGCCAGCACACCCATACAGGGGGGCGAGCAGTACTTC	CASTPIQGGEQYF
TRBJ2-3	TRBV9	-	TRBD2	TGTGCCAGCAGCGTAGGAGCGGGGGACCTCACAGATACGCAGTATTTT	CASSVGAGDLTDTQYF
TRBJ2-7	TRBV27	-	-	TGTGCCCCAGGGGCACCCGTCAATTTCGAGCAGTACTTC	CAPGAPVNFEQYF